This T cell receptor beta chain was identified in a study of shared clonotypes between healthy human individuals. Germline V gene lookup returns CDR1 MNHEY and CDR2 SVGAGI. This CDR3 comprises 16 residues. The V segment lost 3 bases and the J segment 8 bases; nucleotides outside the gene matches: 12. Study results and limitations: The study sampled only blood, and tissue repertoires likely differ. Non-shared clonotypes had lower generation probabilities than clonotypes shared by all four sorted-subset donors.

Donors had no recently reported acute infections or vaccinations and were HIV-negative. For this clone: Antigen unknown.

TCRdb keeps only in-frame clones here, not all; method: immunoSEQ multiplex PCR. This table holds about 2.3 million clones, about 90% found once. This receptor was obtained from a man younger than 35 in good health. Some clones in this sample may be carry-over from other donors' samples. The sample comprised naive CD4+ T cells from PBMCs. The subset was: CD45RA+ positively selected. This chain connects TRBV6-5 to TRBJ1-2; 10 positions agree with TRBD1. CDR3 DNA sequence: TGTGCCAGCAGTTATGGACAGGGGGGGGCCGTAGGAGGCTACACCTTC. Translating it yields CASSYGQGGAVGGYTF.